The sequence of this TCR beta chain was determined in a study of blood T cell repertoires in COVID-19. Study-level information: Acute-phase and convalescent COVID-19 samples originated in the United States, Italy and Spain. Sources were T cells, B-cell-depleted T cells, or PBMCs; the material itself was cDNA or gDNA.

Original data processing: Estimates of nucleated cell counts were drawn from the amplification of reference gene primers. This table comes from immunoSEQ multiplex PCR, and its TCRdb copy is limited to in-frame clones, with some not included. The V and J calls and clone size come from that table; D and trimming were worked out from the DNA. The table has about 100,000 clones, 80% seen once. V shed 4 bases and J 7 bases; nucleotides not matched to a gene: 9. The CDR3 runs to 16 residues. Sequenced: peripheral blood. The chain combines TRBV23-1 with TRBJ2-1; 11 bases match TRBD2. TRBV23-1 is assigned to the ORF class and has an uncertain function. This TCR was sampled from a man between 70 and 80 years old with active or convalescent COVID-19. For the CDR3, the DNA is TGCGCCAGCAGTCCCTCGACTAGCGGGAATAAGAATGAGCAGTTCTTC. It codes for CASSPSTSGNKNEQFF.